This is a list of T cell receptor beta chains from one sample in a study of CD8+ T cells in alopecia areata. Libraries were prepared by immunoSEQ multiplex PCR; TCRdb keeps only in-frame clonotypes and omits some of them. The sample shows about 110,000 clones, 45% to 70% of them seen only once. Sequencing was performed on CD8+ T cells sorted from blood. The source of these receptors is a human donor in good health. Both conserved end residues are part of each CDR3. Fields, in order: V gene, clone size, J gene, D gene, CDR3 protein, CDR3 DNA. A D gene is named only where the DNA matches it firmly. The size of a clone is reported for some rows only, either as once, few or many, or as a class for expanded clones.

>TRBV6-5|.|TRBJ2-1|TRBD2
CASSYSGGAWNEQFF
TGTGCCAGCAGTTATAGCGGGGGGGCATGGAATGAGCAGTTCTTC
>TRBV19|few|TRBJ2-5|TRBD1
CASSITPGDRGVETQYF
TGTGCCAGTAGTATTACTCCCGGAGACAGGGGAGTGGAGACCCAGTACTTC
>TRBV9|.|TRBJ1-2|.
CASSAIPGGYTF
TGTGCCAGCAGCGCCATCCCCGGTGGCTACACCTTC
>TRBV21-1|few|TRBJ2-7|.
CASIGSAWEQYF
TGTGCCAGCATTGGCAGTGCGTGGGAGCAGTACTTC
>TRBV4-2|.|TRBJ2-3|.
CASSEGTDTQYF
TGTGCCAGTTCGGAGGGCACAGATACGCAGTATTTT
>TRBV7-8|.|TRBJ1-5|.
CASSLSSAPQHF
TGTGCCAGCAGCTTAAGCAGTGCGCCCCAGCATTTT
>TRBV11-1|few|TRBJ2-1|.
CASSRDDLEQFF
TGTGCCAGCAGCCGAGATGATCTTGAGCAGTTCTTC
>TRBV7-3|few|TRBJ2-5|TRBD2
CASSLIASGGDVRETQYF
TGTGCCAGCAGCTTAATAGCTAGCGGGGGAGACGTACGGGAGACCCAGTACTTC
>TRBV30|.|TRBJ2-7|TRBD2
CAWTGGNFYEQYF
TGTGCCTGGACGGGGGGGAATTTCTACGAGCAGTACTTC
>TRBV30|.|TRBJ2-1|.
CAWMTGSYNEQFF
TGTGCCTGGATGACAGGCTCCTACAATGAGCAGTTCTTC
>TRBV10-2|few|TRBJ2-1|.
CASSFRAILTEQFF
TGCGCCAGCAGTTTCCGGGCCATTCTCACTGAGCAGTTCTTC
>TRBV5-1|few|TRBJ2-7|.
CASSLGGRRRALNSYEQYF
TGCGCCAGCAGCTTGGGGGGGCGCCGGCGAGCCTTAAACTCCTACGAGCAGTACTTC
>TRBV7-8|.|TRBJ2-5|.
CASSLGFSPTGIQETQYF
TGTGCCAGCAGCTTAGGGTTCAGCCCAACAGGAATCCAAGAGACCCAGTACTTC
>TRBV11-2|.|TRBJ2-5|TRBD2
CASSFSGGRETQYF
TGTGCCAGCAGCTTTAGCGGGGGGAGAGAGACCCAGTACTTC
>TRBV7-7|.|TRBJ2-5|.
CASSQDSTSVETQYF
TGTGCTAGCAGCCAGGACTCTACGAGCGTAGAGACCCAGTACTTC
>TRBV4-1|few|TRBJ1-2|TRBD1
CASSQRSGLGQGYGYTF
TGCGCCAGCAGCCAGCGATCTGGGTTGGGACAGGGATATGGCTACACCTTC
>TRBV4-1|.|TRBJ1-6|TRBD1
CASSLSRTGNSPLHF
TGCGCCAGCAGCCTCTCTCGGACAGGGAACTCACCCCTCCACTTT
>TRBV2|.|TRBJ1-1|.
CASPGTVGTEAFF
TGTGCCAGCCCGGGGACCGTTGGGACTGAAGCTTTCTTT
>TRBV7-9|few|TRBJ1-1|.
CASSSTAMNTEAFF
TGTGCCAGCAGCTCGACAGCCATGAACACTGAAGCTTTCTTT
>TRBV5-6|.|TRBJ1-5|TRBD1
CASTLGQGSQPQHF
TGTGCCAGCACCCTTGGACAGGGAAGTCAGCCCCAGCATTTT
>TRBV29-1|.|TRBJ2-7|TRBD1
CSATGTVDSYEQYF
TGCAGCGCGACCGGGACAGTGGACTCCTACGAGCAGTACTTC
>TRBV11-2|.|TRBJ2-7|.
CASSFTADYEQYF
TGTGCCAGCAGCTTCACAGCGGACTACGAGCAGTACTTC
>TRBV5-1|once|TRBJ2-5|TRBD2
CASSLAGGTQETQYF
TGCGCCAGCAGCTTGGCCGGGGGGACCCAAGAGACCCAGTACTTC
>TRBV29-1|few|TRBJ2-7|TRBD1
CSAGGGDRGPYEQYF
TGCAGCGCTGGAGGAGGGGACAGGGGGCCCTACGAGCAGTACTTC
>TRBV5-6|.|TRBJ1-2|TRBD1
CASSPPGTGAIGYTF
TGTGCCAGCAGCCCGCCTGGGACAGGGGCTATTGGCTACACCTTC
>TRBV2|once|TRBJ1-1|.
CASSLDTPDEAFF
TGTGCCAGCAGCCTGGACACGCCGGATGAAGCTTTCTTT
>TRBV5-6|.|TRBJ2-7|TRBD1
CASSAADRVNYEQYF
TGTGCCAGCAGCGCGGCTGACAGGGTCAACTACGAGCAGTACTTC
>TRBV30|.|TRBJ1-1|TRBD1
CACSRGGTEAFF
TGTGCCTGTTCCAGGGGGGGGACTGAAGCTTTCTTT